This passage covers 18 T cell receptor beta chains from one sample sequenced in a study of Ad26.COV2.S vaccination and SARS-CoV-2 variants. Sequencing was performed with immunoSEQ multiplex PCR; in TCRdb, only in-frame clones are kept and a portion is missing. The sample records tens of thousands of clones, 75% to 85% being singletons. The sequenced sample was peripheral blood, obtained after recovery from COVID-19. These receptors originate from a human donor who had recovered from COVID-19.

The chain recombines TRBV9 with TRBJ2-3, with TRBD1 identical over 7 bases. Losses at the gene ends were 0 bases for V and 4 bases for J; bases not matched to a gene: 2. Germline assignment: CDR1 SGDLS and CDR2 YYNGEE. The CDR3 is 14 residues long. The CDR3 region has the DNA TGTGCCAGCAGCGTAGTCCAGGGGGCAGATACGCAGTATTTT. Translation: CASSVVQGADTQYF.

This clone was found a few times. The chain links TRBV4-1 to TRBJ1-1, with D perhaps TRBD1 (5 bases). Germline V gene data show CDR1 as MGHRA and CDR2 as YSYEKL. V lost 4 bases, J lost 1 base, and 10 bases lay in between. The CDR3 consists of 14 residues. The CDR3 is CASSPRAGNTEAFF. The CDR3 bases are TGCGCCAGCAGCCCCAGGGCAGGGAACACTGAAGCTTTCTTT.

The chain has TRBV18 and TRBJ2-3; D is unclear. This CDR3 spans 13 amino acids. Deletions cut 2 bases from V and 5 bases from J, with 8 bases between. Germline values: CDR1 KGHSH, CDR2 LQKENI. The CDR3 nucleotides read TGTGCCAGCTCACCAGTGGATGGAGATACGCAGTATTTT. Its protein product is CASSPVDGDTQYF.

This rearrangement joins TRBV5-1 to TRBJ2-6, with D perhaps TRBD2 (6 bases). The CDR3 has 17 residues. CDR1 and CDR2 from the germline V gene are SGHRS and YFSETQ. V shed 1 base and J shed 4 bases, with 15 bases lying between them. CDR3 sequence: CASSLRSAGTGANVLTF. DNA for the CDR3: TGCGCCAGCAGCTTGAGGTCCGCGGGGACCGGGGCCAACGTCCTGACTTTC.

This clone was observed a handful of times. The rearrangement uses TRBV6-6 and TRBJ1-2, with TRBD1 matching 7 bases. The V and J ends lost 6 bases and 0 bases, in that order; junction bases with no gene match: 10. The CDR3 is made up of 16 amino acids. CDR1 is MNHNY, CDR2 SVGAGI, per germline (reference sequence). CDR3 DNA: TGTGCCAGCAGACGCAAGTCAGGGGGAGCTAACTATGGCTACACCTTC. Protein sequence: CASRRKSGGANYGYTF.

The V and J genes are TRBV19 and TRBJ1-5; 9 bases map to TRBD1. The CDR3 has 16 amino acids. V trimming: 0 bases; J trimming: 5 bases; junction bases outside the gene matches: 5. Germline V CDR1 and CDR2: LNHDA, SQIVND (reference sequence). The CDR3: CASSIDRRTGDQPQHF. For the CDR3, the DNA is TGTGCCAGTAGTATAGATCGCCGGACAGGGGATCAGCCCCAGCATTTT.

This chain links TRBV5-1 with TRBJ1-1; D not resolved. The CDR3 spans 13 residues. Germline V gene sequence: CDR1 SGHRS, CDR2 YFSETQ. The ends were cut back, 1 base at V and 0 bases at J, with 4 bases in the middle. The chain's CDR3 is CASSLRLNTEAFF. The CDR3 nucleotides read TGCGCCAGCAGCTTGCGGTTGAACACTGAAGCTTTCTTT.

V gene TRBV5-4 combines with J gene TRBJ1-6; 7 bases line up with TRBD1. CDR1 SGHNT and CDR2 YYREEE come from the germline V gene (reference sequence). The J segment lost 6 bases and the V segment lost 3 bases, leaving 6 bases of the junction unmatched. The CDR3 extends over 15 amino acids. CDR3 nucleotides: TGTGCCAGCAGCTATCGACAGGGTACTAATTCACCCCTCCACTTT. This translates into CASSYRQGTNSPLHF. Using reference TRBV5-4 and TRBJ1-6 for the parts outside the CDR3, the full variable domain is ETGVTQSPTHLIKTRGQQVTLRCSSQSGHNTVSWYQQALGQGPQFIFQYYREEENGRGNFPPRFSGLQFPNYSSELNVNALELDDSALYLCASSYRQGTNSPLHFGNGTRLTVT.

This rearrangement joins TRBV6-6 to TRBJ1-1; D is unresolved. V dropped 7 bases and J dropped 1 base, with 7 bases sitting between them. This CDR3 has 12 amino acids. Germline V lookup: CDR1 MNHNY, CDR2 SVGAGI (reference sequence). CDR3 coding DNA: TGTGCCAGCACCGGACGGAACACTGAAGCTTTCTTT. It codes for CASTGRNTEAFF.

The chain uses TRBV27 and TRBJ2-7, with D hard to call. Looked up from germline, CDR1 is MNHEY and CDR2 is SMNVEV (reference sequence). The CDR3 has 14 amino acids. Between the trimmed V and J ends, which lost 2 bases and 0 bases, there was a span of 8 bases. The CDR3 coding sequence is TGTGCCAGCAGTTTAAACTGGAGCTCCTACGAGCAGTACTTC. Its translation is CASSLNWSSYEQYF.

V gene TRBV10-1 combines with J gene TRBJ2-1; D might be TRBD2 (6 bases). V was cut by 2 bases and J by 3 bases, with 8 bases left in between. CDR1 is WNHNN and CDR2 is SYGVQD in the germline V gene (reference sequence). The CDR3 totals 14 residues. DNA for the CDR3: TGCGCCAGCAGTGAGGTTAGCGGCTACAATGAGCAGTTCTTC. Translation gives CASSEVSGYNEQFF.

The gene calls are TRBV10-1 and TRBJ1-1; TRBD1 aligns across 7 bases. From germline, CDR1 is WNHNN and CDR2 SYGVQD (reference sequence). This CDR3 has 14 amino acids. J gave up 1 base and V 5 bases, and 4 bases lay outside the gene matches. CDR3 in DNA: TGCGCCAGCAGTAGGGACAGCAAGAACACTGAAGCTTTCTTT. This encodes CASSRDSKNTEAFF.

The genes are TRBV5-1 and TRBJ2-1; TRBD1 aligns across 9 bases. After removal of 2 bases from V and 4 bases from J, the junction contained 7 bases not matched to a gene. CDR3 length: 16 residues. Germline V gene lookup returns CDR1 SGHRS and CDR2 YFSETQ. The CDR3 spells CASSLSTGGSYNEQFF. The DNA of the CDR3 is TGCGCCAGCAGCTTATCGACAGGGGGTTCTTACAATGAGCAGTTCTTC.

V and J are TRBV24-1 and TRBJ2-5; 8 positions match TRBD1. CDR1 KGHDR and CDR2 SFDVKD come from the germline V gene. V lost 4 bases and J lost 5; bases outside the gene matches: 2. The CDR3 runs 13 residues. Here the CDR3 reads CATSERTGETQYF. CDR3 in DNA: TGTGCCACCAGTGAGAGGACAGGGGAGACCCAGTACTTC.

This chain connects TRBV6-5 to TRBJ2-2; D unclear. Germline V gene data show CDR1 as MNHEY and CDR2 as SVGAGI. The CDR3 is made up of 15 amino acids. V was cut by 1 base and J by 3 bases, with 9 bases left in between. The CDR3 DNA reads TGTGCCAGCAGTTACTATAGCCGGGACACCGGGGAGCTGTTTTTT. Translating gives CASSYYSRDTGELFF.

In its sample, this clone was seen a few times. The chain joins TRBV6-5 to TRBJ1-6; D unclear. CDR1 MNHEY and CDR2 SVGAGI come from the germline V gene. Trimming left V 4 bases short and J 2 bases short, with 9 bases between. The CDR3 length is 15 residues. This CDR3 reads CASSLEATYNSPLHF. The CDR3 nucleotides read TGTGCCAGCAGTTTAGAGGCGACCTATAATTCACCCCTCCACTTT.

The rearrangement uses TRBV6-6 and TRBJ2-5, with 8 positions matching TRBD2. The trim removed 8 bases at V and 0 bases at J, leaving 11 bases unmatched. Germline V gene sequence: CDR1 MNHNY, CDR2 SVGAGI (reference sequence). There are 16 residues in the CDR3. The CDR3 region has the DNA TGTGCCAGCGCGCCGTCGGAGCGGGGGAACCAAGAGACCCAGTACTTC. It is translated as CASAPSERGNQETQYF.

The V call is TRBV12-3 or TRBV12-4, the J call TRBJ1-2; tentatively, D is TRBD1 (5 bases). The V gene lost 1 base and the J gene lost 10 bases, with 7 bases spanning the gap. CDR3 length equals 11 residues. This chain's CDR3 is CASSLEGNYTF. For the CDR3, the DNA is TGTGCCAGCAGTTTAGAGGGGAACTACACCTTC.